The 18 T cell receptor beta chains reported below all come from one sample, sequenced in a study of shared clonotypes between healthy human individuals. Assay: immunoSEQ multiplex PCR; the TCRdb copy retains only in-frame clones and omits some. The sample carries a few hundred thousand clones, about 97% recorded once. Material: naive CD4+ T cells sorted from blood. Specified subset: CD45RA+ positively selected. The receptors here all came from a woman aged 25 to 39 in good health.

The chain uses TRBV27 and TRBJ2-2, with 16 bases matching TRBD2. The V gene's germline CDR1 is MNHEY and CDR2 SMNVEV (reference sequence). The V and J ends lost 5 bases and 6 bases, in that order; junction bases with no gene match: 9. The CDR3 spans 18 residues. CDR3 nucleotides: TGTGCCAGCAGTACGGGACTAGCGGGAGGGAGTGTAGCCGGGGAGCTGTTTTTT. It is translated as CASSTGLAGGSVAGELFF.

The CDR3 loop reads CASSPRGSPLYNEQFF. The CDR3 bases are TGTGCCAGCAGCCCACGGGGTAGCCCGCTTTACAATGAGCAGTTCTTC. The chain uses TRBV5-4 and TRBJ2-1, with D possibly being TRBD2 (5 bases). Germline CDR1 SGHNT, CDR2 YYREEE (reference sequence). The CDR3 is 16 residues long. The V end lost 4 bases, the J end lost 4 bases, and 18 bases lay between the germline ends.

V usage is TRBV6-5 and J usage is TRBJ2-3; no definite D call. CDR1 MNHEY and CDR2 SVGAGI come from the germline V gene. This CDR3 has 15 amino acids. V shed 2 bases and J shed 3 bases, with 12 bases lying between them. The CDR3 loop reads CASSYAREPTDTQYF. CDR3 nucleotide sequence: TGTGCCAGCAGTTACGCGCGAGAACCTACAGATACGCAGTATTTT.

The chain is built from TRBV28 and TRBJ1-2, with no clear D. The length of the CDR3 is 14 residues. Germline values: CDR1 MDHEN, CDR2 SYDVKM. V lost 3 bases to trimming and J lost 8 bases, with 16 bases between them. CDR3 bases: TGTGCCAGCAGTTTTAGCTTGGCCGCGCGGGGCTACACCTTC. It is translated as CASSFSLAARGYTF.

The chain has TRBV11-2 and TRBJ2-3; TRBD1 matches 8 bases. The CDR3 is 16 amino acids. Germline CDR1 reads SGHAT; CDR2 reads FQNNGV. The trim removed 1 base at V and 4 bases at J, leaving 7 bases unmatched. The CDR3 bases are TGTGCCAGCAGCTTAGGTAGGACAGGGCTTGCAGATACGCAGTATTTT. Residues: CASSLGRTGLADTQYF.

This clone has a handful of counts. V usage is TRBV10-3 and J usage is TRBJ2-5; D possibly corresponds to TRBD2 (5 bases). In germline, CDR1 is ENHRY, CDR2 SYGVKD. The CDR3 spans 13 residues. V lost 2 bases to trimming and J lost 4 bases, with 8 bases between them. The DNA for the CDR3 is TGTGCCATCAGTGAGGGGCGGGTAGAGACCCAGTACTTC. It is translated as CAISEGRVETQYF.

The chain links TRBV4-1 to TRBJ2-7; D tentatively fits TRBD1 or TRBD2 (6 bases each). The CDR3 length is 15 residues. V lost 0 bases to trimming and J lost 3 bases, with 12 bases between them. The V gene's germline CDR1 is MGHRA and CDR2 YSYEKL. Here the CDR3 DNA reads TGCGCCAGCAGCCAAGAAGGGGGGTCGCACTACGAGCAGTACTTC. The encoded protein is CASSQEGGSHYEQYF.

V and J are TRBV5-1 and TRBJ1-2; 9 bases align to TRBD1. The CDR3 is 14 residues long. The germline V gene has CDR1 SGHRS and CDR2 YFSETQ. The V and J ends lost 7 bases and 5 bases, in that order; junction bases with no gene match: 9. The CDR3 DNA reads TGCGCCAGCGGCCCGTCGGGACAGGGATATGGCTACACCTTC. It specifies CASGPSGQGYGYTF.

The chain carries TRBV30 and TRBJ2-7, with TRBD1 identical over 10 bases. The CDR3 sequence is 15 residues long. J lost 7 bases, V lost 1 base, and 10 bases had no gene match. The germline V gene encodes CDR1 GTSNPN and CDR2 SVGIG (reference sequence). Here the CDR3 DNA reads TGTGCCTGGAGTGACCGGGACAGGGGTTTTTTGGAGCAGTACTTC. Its translation is CAWSDRDRGFLEQYF.

The V call is TRBV29-1, the J call TRBJ2-7; 10 bases are shared with TRBD2. With V trimmed by 4 bases and J by 4 bases, 7 bases remained unmatched. CDR1 is SQVTM and CDR2 is ANQGSEA in the germline V gene. This CDR3 is built from 14 residues. The CDR3 nucleotides are TGCAGCGTTGTGAGAGCGGGAGGGGTGTACGAGCAGTACTTC. This codes for CSVVRAGGVYEQYF.

The chain joins TRBV7-9 to TRBJ2-2; either TRBD1 or TRBD2 may supply D (7 bases each). The germline V and J ends were trimmed by 10 bases and 4 bases, with 16 bases remaining between them. Germline CDR1 and CDR2: SEHNR and FQNEAQ (reference sequence). The CDR3 is 14 amino acids. Here the CDR3 DNA reads TGTGCCACCGAAGACAGGGAGGGCACCGGGGAGCTGTTTTTT. It specifies CATEDREGTGELFF. The full variable domain, in which reference TRBV7-9 and TRBJ2-2 provide the parts outside the CDR3, is DTGVSQNPRHKITKRGQNVTFRCDPISEHNRLYWYRQTLGQGPEFLTYFQNEAQLEKSRLLSDRFSAERPKGSFSTLEIQRTEQGDSAMYLCATEDREGTGELFFGEGSRLTVL.

The DNA of the CDR3 is TGCGCCAGCAGCAAGCCGGGACTAGCGGGAGGGCCGACCTACACAGATACGCAGTATTTT. Amino acids: CASSKPGLAGGPTYTDTQYF. V and J are TRBV10-1 and TRBJ2-3; TRBD2 agrees at 16 bases. The CDR3 has 20 residues. The V gene's germline CDR1 is WNHNN and CDR2 SYGVQD (reference sequence). V lost 6 bases and J lost 2; bases outside the gene matches: 14.

The V call is TRBV19, the J call TRBJ2-2; D is unresolved. Deletions cut 5 bases from V and 0 bases from J, with 10 bases between. Looked up from germline, CDR1 is LNHDA and CDR2 is SQIVND (reference sequence). This CDR3 comprises 15 residues. The CDR3 here is CASSRSTANTGELFF. CDR3 DNA sequence: TGTGCCAGTAGTCGCAGTACCGCGAACACCGGGGAGCTGTTTTTT.

The chain links TRBV20-1 to TRBJ2-7, with D hard to call. V lost 7 bases to trimming and J lost 4 bases, with 11 bases between them. There are 11 residues in the CDR3. Germline CDR1 DFQATT, CDR2 SNEGSKA (reference sequence). The CDR3 reads CSVPLGYEQYF. CDR3 nucleotides: TGCAGTGTACCCCTCGGGTACGAGCAGTACTTC.

This clone was found once. V is TRBV7-9 and J is TRBJ2-3; 8 nucleotides line up with TRBD1. The CDR3 runs to 15 residues. CDR1 SEHNR and CDR2 FQNEAQ come from the germline V gene (reference sequence). J was trimmed by 4 bases and V by 5 bases; bases with no gene match: 8. The CDR3 protein is CASSPQGVFADTQYF. In DNA form, the CDR3 reads TGTGCCAGCAGCCCACAGGGGGTGTTCGCAGATACGCAGTATTTT.

The chain has TRBV15 and TRBJ2-5, with 7 bases matching TRBD2. This CDR3 region has 16 residues. Germline CDR1 reads LNHNV; CDR2 reads YYDKDF (reference sequence). V dropped 0 bases and J dropped 3; count of bases not matched to a gene: 7. CDR3 amino acids: CATSREVGTNEETQYF. The CDR3 nucleotides are TGTGCCACCAGCAGAGAAGTCGGGACTAACGAAGAGACCCAGTACTTC.

The V and J genes are TRBV19 and TRBJ2-7, with D tentatively TRBD1 or TRBD2 (5 bases each). The V and J ends lost 9 bases and 2 bases respectively, with 17 bases between them. Germline V gives CDR1 LNHDA, CDR2 SQIVND (reference sequence). There are 14 residues in the CDR3. The CDR3 loop is CASPNRDAPYEQYF. The CDR3 coding sequence is TGTGCCAGCCCGAACCGGGACGCTCCCTACGAGCAGTACTTC.

The chain recombines TRBV7-8 with TRBJ1-2; D not resolved. Looked up from germline, CDR1 is SGHVS and CDR2 is FQNEAQ. The V end was cut by 2 bases, the J end by 2 bases, with 15 bases between. The CDR3 is 16 residues long. CDR3: CASSLFLYGVNYGYTF. Written as DNA, the CDR3 is TGTGCCAGCAGCTTATTTTTGTATGGGGTAAACTATGGCTACACCTTC.